Each of the 32 T cell receptor beta chains below was sequenced from the same sample in a study of shared clonotypes between healthy human individuals. Sequencing used immunoSEQ multiplex PCR; TCRdb keeps in-frame clones, though not all of them. The repertoire holds 1 million to 1.2 million clones, with about 80% as singletons. Sequenced input: memory CD4+ T cells from PBMCs. Documented subset: CD45RA-negative fraction. The receptors come from a man aged 18 to 30 in good health. Some clones in this sample may be carry-over from other donors' samples.

The rearrangement uses TRBV11-1 and TRBJ2-3; no firm D call. The germline gives CDR1 SGHAT, CDR2 FQDESV (reference sequence). The CDR3 runs to 13 residues. Between the trimmed V and J ends, which lost 5 bases and 0 bases, there was a span of 6 bases. In DNA, the CDR3 is TGTGCCAGCAGCCTTTATAGCACAGATACGCAGTATTTT. Translating gives CASSLYSTDTQYF.

The gene calls are TRBV6-1 and TRBJ2-7; 7 nucleotides line up with TRBD1. Unmatched junction bases numbered 11, after V lost 6 bases and J lost 3 bases. Per the germline V gene, CDR1 is MNHNS and CDR2 is SASEGT. This CDR3 spans 15 amino acids. CDR3 in amino acids: CASRTRQGSYYEQYF. The CDR3 nucleotides are TGTGCCAGCAGAACAAGACAGGGCTCCTACTACGAGCAGTACTTC.

CDR3 region: CASSDVFAGGTYGYTF. The CDR3, as DNA: TGTGCCAGCAGTGATGTTTTTGCAGGGGGGACGTATGGCTACACCTTC. This chain links TRBV2 with TRBJ1-2, with TRBD1 matching 7 bases. Trimming took 3 bases from V and 5 from J; bases not matched to a gene: 12. The germline V gene has CDR1 SNHLY and CDR2 FYNNEI. This CDR3 is built from 16 residues.

This clone was observed once. The chain links TRBV7-2 to TRBJ2-5; 16 bases match TRBD2. Germline CDR1 is SGHTA and CDR2 is FQGNSA. The ends lost 4 bases at V and 1 base at J; junction bases unmatched: 6. This CDR3 spans 18 amino acids. The CDR3 coding sequence is TGTGCCAGCAGCTCTACGGGACTAGCGGGAGGGGGCCAAGAGACCCAGTACTTC. It yields the protein CASSSTGLAGGGQETQYF.

This clone came up a few times. This rearrangement joins TRBV2 to TRBJ2-7; 9 bases line up with TRBD1. The CDR3 is 16 residues long. Unmatched junction bases numbered 9, after V lost 6 bases and J lost 0 bases. Germline V gene lookup returns CDR1 SNHLY and CDR2 FYNNEI. CDR3 in DNA: TGTGCCAGCAGCGCGGACAGGGGCCGAAGCTCCTACGAGCAGTACTTC. It is translated as CASSADRGRSSYEQYF.

The chain links TRBV7-2 to TRBJ1-1; D unclear. V was clipped by 1 base and J by 6 bases, with 9 bases between them. The length of the CDR3 is 13 residues. The germline V gene encodes CDR1 SGHTA and CDR2 FQGNSA. The CDR3 spells CASSLGGNAEAFF. CDR3 DNA sequence: TGTGCCAGCAGCTTAGGTGGGAATGCTGAAGCTTTCTTT.

The V gene is TRBV6-1, the J gene TRBJ2-7, with D possibly matching TRBD1 (6 bases). Germline CDR1 is MNHNS and CDR2 is SASEGT. V was clipped by 1 base and J by 4 bases, with 11 bases between them. There are 14 residues in the CDR3. CDR3 DNA: TGTGCCAGCAGTGAAGTACAGGGCTTGTACGAGCAGTACTTC. This gives the protein CASSEVQGLYEQYF.

This rearrangement joins TRBV30 to TRBJ2-7; D unclear. Trimming removed 2 bases at V and 6 bases at J, with 8 bases between. Germline CDR1 reads GTSNPN; CDR2 reads SVGIG (reference sequence). This CDR3 is built from 11 residues. CDR3 residues: CAWSPVVEQYF. CDR3 nucleotide sequence: TGTGCCTGGAGTCCGGTGGTCGAGCAGTACTTC.

V usage is TRBV28 and J usage is TRBJ2-3, with D tentatively TRBD1 (5 bases). The germline V and J ends were trimmed by 3 bases and 1 base, with 14 bases remaining between them. Germline CDR1 reads MDHEN; CDR2 reads SYDVKM. This CDR3 is built from 16 residues. The CDR3 sequence: CASSLLGRGRTDTQYF. The CDR3 DNA sequence: TGTGCCAGCAGTTTGTTGGGTAGGGGCCGCACAGATACGCAGTATTTT. Using reference TRBV28 and TRBJ2-3 for the parts outside the CDR3, the full variable domain is DVKVTQSSRYLVKRTGEKVFLECVQDMDHENMFWYRQDPGLGLRLIYFSYDVKMKEKGDIPEGYSVSREKKERFSLILESASTNQTSMYLCASSLLGRGRTDTQYFGPGTRLTVL.

The V and J genes are TRBV5-1 and TRBJ1-2; TRBD1 is a possible D gene (6 bases). In germline, CDR1 is SGHRS, CDR2 YFSETQ. V was clipped by 7 bases and J by 5 bases, with 18 bases between them. CDR3 size: 14 residues. The CDR3: CASLPGGGGYGYTF. CDR3 sequence (DNA): TGCGCCAGCCTCCCAGGAGGGGGAGGGTATGGCTACACCTTC.

The gene calls are TRBV7-3 and TRBJ1-1; no reliable D call. V dropped 1 base and J dropped 0 bases, with 9 bases sitting between them. Germline values: CDR1 SGHTA, CDR2 FQGTGA. CDR3 length equals 15 residues. The CDR3 region has the DNA TGTGCCAGCAGCTTAAATCCTGTGATGAACACTGAAGCTTTCTTT. Its protein is CASSLNPVMNTEAFF.

The rearrangement joins TRBV7-6 to TRBJ2-2; 12 bases agree with TRBD1. Germline V lookup: CDR1 SGHVS, CDR2 FNYEAQ. This CDR3 spans 16 amino acids. After removal of 2 bases from V and 7 bases from J, the junction contained 5 bases not matched to a gene. CDR3 nucleotides: TGTGCCAGCAGCTTAATGGGACAGGGGGCATTCGGGGAGCTGTTTTTT. Protein: CASSLMGQGAFGELFF.

The chain employs TRBV11-1 and TRBJ2-7; D is undetermined. V lost 5 bases and J lost 5, with 16 bases in between. Germline assignment: CDR1 SGHAT and CDR2 FQDESV (reference sequence). This CDR3 region has 14 residues. The CDR3 nucleotides read TGTGCCAGCAGCCAATATGGGGTTTCCCACGAGCAGTACTTC. This codes for CASSQYGVSHEQYF.

As to this clone: Other DNA sequences in the sample encode the same CDR3. The chain couples TRBV7-8 to TRBJ2-7; D is possibly TRBD2 (5 bases). CDR1 and CDR2 (germline): SGHVS, FQNEAQ. The V gene lost 1 base and the J gene lost 2 bases, with 6 bases spanning the gap. The CDR3 contains 13 residues. The CDR3 region has the DNA TGTGCCAGCAGCTTAGGGCGGGCCTACGAGCAGTACTTC. Translation gives CASSLGRAYEQYF. Full variable domain (remainder filled in from reference TRBV7-8 and TRBJ2-7): GAGVSQSPRYKVAKRGQDVALRCDPISGHVSLFWYQQALGQGPEFLTYFQNEAQLDKSGLPSDRFFAERPEGSVSTLKIQRTQQEDSAVYLCASSLGRAYEQYFGPGTRLTVT.

This chain connects TRBV6-5 to TRBJ2-1; 7 positions match TRBD2. The junction had 6 bases not matched to a gene; V was cut back by 5 bases and J by 8 bases. The V gene's germline CDR1 is MNHEY and CDR2 SVGAGI. This CDR3 is built from 13 residues. CDR3 region: CASSQGLNHEQFF. CDR3 DNA sequence: TGTGCCAGCAGTCAGGGACTAAACCATGAGCAGTTCTTC.

This clone was counted once. The chain is built from TRBV7-3 and TRBJ1-1; D unclear. Germline V gives CDR1 SGHTA, CDR2 FQGTGA. The CDR3 runs to 13 residues. Trimming took off 5 bases at V and 4 bases at J, with 11 bases between the two ends. CDR3 sequence: CASSAGRGTEAFF. CDR3 coding DNA: TGTGCCAGCAGCGCCGGACGGGGCACTGAAGCTTTCTTT.

This rearrangement joins TRBV27 to TRBJ1-2; D uncertain. The CDR3 length is 12 residues. V was pared by 4 bases and J by 5 bases, with 8 bases between. Germline V lookup: CDR1 MNHEY, CDR2 SMNVEV (reference sequence). The CDR3: CASSSGGYGYTF. CDR3 DNA sequence: TGTGCCAGCAGTTCTGGAGGATATGGCTACACCTTC.

The chain is built from TRBV6-1 and TRBJ2-7; D unresolved. Germline-derived CDR1 and CDR2 are MNHNS and SASEGT. Trimming left V 5 bases short and J 3 bases short, with 17 bases between. The CDR3 extends over 15 amino acids. The CDR3 region has the DNA TGTGCCAGCAGTCAACCAGACCTGGTACTCTACGAGCAGTACTTC. Protein: CASSQPDLVLYEQYF.

J is TRBJ1-2 and V is TRBV7-8; 7 positions match TRBD1. Looked up from germline, CDR1 is SGHVS and CDR2 is FQNEAQ. CDR3 length: 12 amino acids. Losses at the gene ends were 5 bases for V and 7 bases for J; bases not matched to a gene: 4. This CDR3 is CASSPNRGGYTF. CDR3 coding DNA: TGTGCCAGCAGCCCAAACAGGGGTGGCTACACCTTC.

The chain is built from TRBV10-3 and TRBJ2-2, with 8 bases lining up with TRBD1. The CDR3 contains 15 residues. Trimming removed 8 bases from V and 6 bases from J; junction bases left unmatched: 11. Germline lookup yields CDR1 ENHRY and CDR2 SYGVKD. DNA of the CDR3: TGTGCCATCGGATCTGGACAGGGTTTTGCCGGGGAGCTGTTTTTT. This encodes CAIGSGQGFAGELFF.

This chain joins TRBV7-9 and TRBJ1-2; D is undetermined. Germline V gene data show CDR1 as SEHNR and CDR2 as FQNEAQ (reference sequence). Trimming pared 1 base from V and 3 bases from J, leaving 6 bases between. This CDR3 contains 13 residues. Here the CDR3 reads CASSLGLDYGYTF. In nucleotides, the CDR3 is TGTGCCAGCAGCTTAGGGTTAGACTATGGCTACACCTTC. The full variable domain, rest sourced from reference TRBV7-9 and TRBJ1-2, is DTGVSQNPRHKITKRGQNVTFRCDPISEHNRLYWYRQTLGQGPEFLTYFQNEAQLEKSRLLSDRFSAERPKGSFSTLEIQRTEQGDSAMYLCASSLGLDYGYTFGSGTRLTVV.

The rearrangement joins TRBV7-8 to TRBJ1-1; tentatively, D is TRBD1 (6 bases). CDR1 and CDR2 from the germline V gene are SGHVS and FQNEAQ. The CDR3 runs to 15 residues. Trimming pared 0 bases from V and 6 bases from J, leaving 14 bases between. The CDR3, as DNA: TGTGCCAGCAGCTTAGCGCGGACAGTGATGGCTGAAGCTTTCTTT. Translated, it gives CASSLARTVMAEAFF.

The CDR3 sequence is CASSLEAGLPNTEAFF. CDR3 DNA: TGTGCCAGCAGCTTAGAGGCAGGGCTACCGAACACTGAAGCTTTCTTT. V and J are TRBV7-2 and TRBJ1-1; tentatively, D is TRBD1 (5 bases). CDR3 length equals 16 residues. The germline V and J ends were trimmed by 1 base and 1 base, with 13 bases remaining between them. Per the germline V gene, CDR1 is SGHTA and CDR2 is FQGNSA.

The sample holds a few counts of this clone. The gene calls are TRBV28 and TRBJ2-1; no reliable D call. Trimming left V 3 bases short and J 5 bases short, with 14 bases between. This CDR3 contains 15 residues. Looked up from germline, CDR1 is MDHEN and CDR2 is SYDVKM. The DNA for the CDR3 is TGTGCCAGCAGTTTGGATACCCCCCCTAACAATGAGCAGTTCTTC. This encodes CASSLDTPPNNEQFF.

The gene calls are TRBV7-9 and TRBJ1-5; perhaps TRBD1 as D (6 bases). The CDR3 loop spans 14 amino acids. Germline V lookup: CDR1 SEHNR, CDR2 FQNEAQ (reference sequence). V shed 5 bases and J shed 7 bases, with 15 bases lying between them. DNA of the CDR3: TGTGCCAGCAGCCCAGATGGGGGCCGGCAGCCCCAGCATTTT. The encoded protein is CASSPDGGRQPQHF.

This clone was counted only a few times. This chain links TRBV6-1 with TRBJ1-5; D uncertain. This CDR3 is 14 amino acids long. Germline CDR1 MNHNS, CDR2 SASEGT. Trimming took off 1 base at V and 6 bases at J, with 10 bases between the two ends. Written as DNA, the CDR3 is TGTGCCAGCAGTGAAGTTAGGGAGCTTCAGCCCCAGCATTTT. Protein: CASSEVRELQPQHF.

The rearrangement joins TRBV19 to TRBJ1-2; D gene uncertain. The CDR3 length is 13 residues. V dropped 3 bases and J dropped 4 bases, with 9 bases sitting between them. The germline gives CDR1 LNHDA, CDR2 SQIVND (reference sequence). In DNA form, the CDR3 reads TGTGCCAGTAGTATGGGCAGATCCTATGGCTACACCTTC. Protein: CASSMGRSYGYTF.

The gene calls are TRBV21-1 and TRBJ2-1; the table gives TRBD1 as D, unverified against the DNA. TRBV21-1 is termed a pseudogene. CDR3 length equals 14 residues. CDR3 nucleotides: TGTGCCAGCAGTGACAGTCTCTCCTACAATGAGCAGTTCTTC. This codes for CASSDSLSYNEQFF.

V and J are TRBV18 and TRBJ1-5; possible D gene TRBD1, 5 bases. The CDR3 consists of 14 residues. V was shortened by 3 bases and J by 5 bases, with 11 bases between the two germline ends. Germline values: CDR1 KGHSH, CDR2 LQKENI. The CDR3 DNA sequence: TGTGCCAGCTCACCGTCGAGGGACCATCAGCCCCAGCATTTT. Translation: CASSPSRDHQPQHF.

V usage is TRBV6-6 and J usage is TRBJ2-7; D unresolved. CDR3 length: 14 amino acids. CDR1 is MNHNY, CDR2 SVGAGI, per germline (reference sequence). The V gene lost 0 bases and the J gene lost 0 bases, with 6 bases spanning the gap. The CDR3 sequence: CASSYSRLSYEQYF. CDR3 coding DNA: TGTGCCAGCAGTTACTCGAGACTCTCCTACGAGCAGTACTTC.

V usage is TRBV6-6 and J usage is TRBJ1-2, with TRBD1 as a possible D gene (6 bases). V lost 8 bases and J 7 bases, leaving 11 bases between the germline ends. Germline CDR1 MNHNY, CDR2 SVGAGI (reference sequence). The CDR3 consists of 11 residues. Here the CDR3 reads CASGVGGGYTF. CDR3 in DNA: TGTGCCAGCGGAGTAGGGGGTGGCTACACCTTC.

On this clone: Other DNA sequences in the sample encode the same CDR3. The chain recombines TRBV2 with TRBJ1-4, with 7 bases matching TRBD1. This CDR3 is 13 amino acids long. Germline V gene lookup returns CDR1 SNHLY and CDR2 FYNNEI. V shed 9 bases and J 6 bases; nucleotides not matched to a gene: 7. DNA for the CDR3: TGTGCCAGTCGAGGGACAGACTATGAAAAACTGTTTTTT. Protein sequence: CASRGTDYEKLFF.